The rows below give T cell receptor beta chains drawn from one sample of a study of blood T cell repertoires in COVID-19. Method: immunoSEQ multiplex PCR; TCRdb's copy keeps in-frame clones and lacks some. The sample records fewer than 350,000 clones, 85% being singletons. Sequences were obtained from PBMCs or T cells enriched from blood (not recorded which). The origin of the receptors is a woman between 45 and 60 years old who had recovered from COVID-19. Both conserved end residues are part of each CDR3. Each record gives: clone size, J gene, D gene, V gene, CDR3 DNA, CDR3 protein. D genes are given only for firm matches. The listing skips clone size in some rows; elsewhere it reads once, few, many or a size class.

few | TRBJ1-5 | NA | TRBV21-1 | TGTGCCAGCAGCACTGACAGCCGCAATCAGCCCCAGCATTTT | CASSTDSRNQPQHF
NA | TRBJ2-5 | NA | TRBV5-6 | TGTGCCAGCAGCTTGGAGCCGCCGGGTGAGACCCAGTACTTC | CASSLEPPGETQYF
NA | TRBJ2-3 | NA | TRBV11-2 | TGTGCCAGCAGCCTAGACGGGAGACGCACAGATACGCAGTATTTT | CASSLDGRRTDTQYF
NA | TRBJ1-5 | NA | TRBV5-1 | TGCGCCAGCAGCTTGACAGGGAGCCAGCCCCAGCATTTT | CASSLTGSQPQHF
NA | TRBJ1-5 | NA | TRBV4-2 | TGTGCCAGCAGCCAAGATGTTTCAGGCCGCAATCAGCCCCAGCATTTT | CASSQDVSGRNQPQHF
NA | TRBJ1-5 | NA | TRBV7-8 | TGTGCCAGCAATATCGGTTATAGCAATCAGCCCCAGCATTTT | CASNIGYSNQPQHF
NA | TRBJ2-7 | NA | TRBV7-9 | TGTGCCAGCGCAGATATCGCCTACGAGCAGTACTTC | CASADIAYEQYF
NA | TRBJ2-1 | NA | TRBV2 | TGTGCCAGCATCAACAGGGACATCAATGAGCAGTTCTTC | CASINRDINEQFF
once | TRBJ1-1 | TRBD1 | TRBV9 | TGTGCCAGCAGCGTAGCACAGGGGGTAACTGAAGCTTTCTTT | CASSVAQGVTEAFF
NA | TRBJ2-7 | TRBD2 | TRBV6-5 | TGTGCCAGCAGCGGACTAGCGGGGGGCAACGAGCAGTACTTC | CASSGLAGGNEQYF
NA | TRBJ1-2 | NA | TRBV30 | TGTGCCTGGAGTGTACCAGGGATGATTTGGGGCTACACCTTC | CAWSVPGMIWGYTF
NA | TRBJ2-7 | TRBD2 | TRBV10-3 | TGTGCCATCAGTGAGGGACTAGCGGGTTCCTACGAGCAGTACTTC | CAISEGLAGSYEQYF
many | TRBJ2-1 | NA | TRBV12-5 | TGTGCTAGTGGCCGTTTGGAGGAGCAGTTCTTC | CASGRLEEQFF
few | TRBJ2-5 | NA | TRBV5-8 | TGTGCCAGCAGCGCGGACTGGGAAGAGACCCAGTACTTC | CASSADWEETQYF
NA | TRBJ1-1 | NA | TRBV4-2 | TGTGCCAGCAGCCAGCATCCGGGGGTTGGGGACACTGAAGCTTTCTTT | CASSQHPGVGDTEAFF
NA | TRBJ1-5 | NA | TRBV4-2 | TGTGCCAGCAGCCAACAGGGGTTCTCCAATCAGCCCCAGCATTTT | CASSQQGFSNQPQHF
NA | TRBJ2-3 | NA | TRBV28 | TGTGCCAGCAGTCAACACGGGGGGCTCGGCACAGATACGCAGTATTTT | CASSQHGGLGTDTQYF
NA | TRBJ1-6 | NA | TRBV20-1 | TGCAGTGCTAGTCCCGGGGACACTATGAATTCACCCCTCCACTTT | CSASPGDTMNSPLHF
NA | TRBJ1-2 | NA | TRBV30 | TGTGCCTGGAGCGTAAGTCTGCAACTAATCTATGGCTACACCTTC | CAWSVSLQLIYGYTF
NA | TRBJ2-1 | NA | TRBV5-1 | TGCGCCAGCAGCTTGGGTTTAGCCTCCTACAATGAGCAGTTCTTC | CASSLGLASYNEQFF
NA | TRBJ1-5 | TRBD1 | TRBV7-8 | TGTGCCAGCAGCTTAGGCGAATCCGGGACAGGTCTGAGGAATCAGCCCCAGCATTTT | CASSLGESGTGLRNQPQHF
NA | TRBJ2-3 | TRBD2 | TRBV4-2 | TGTGCCAGCAGCGGGCTAGCGGGAGCAGATACGCAGTATTTT | CASSGLAGADTQYF
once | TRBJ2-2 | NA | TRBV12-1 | TGTGCCAGCAGCTTAGGGCACCCTGGCGGGAGCCACACCGGGGAGCTGTTTTTT | CASSLGHPGGSHTGELFF
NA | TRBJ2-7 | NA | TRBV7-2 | TGTGCCAGCAGCTTAGGGACATTTTACGAGCAGTACTTC | CASSLGTFYEQYF
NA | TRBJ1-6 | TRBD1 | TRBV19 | TGTGCCAGTACCCGAAGGACAGGGAGTAATTCACCCCTCCACTTT | CASTRRTGSNSPLHF
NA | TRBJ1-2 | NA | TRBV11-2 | TGTGCCAGCAGCTTAGGACAGATATCTGGGTTATATGGCTACACCTTC | CASSLGQISGLYGYTF
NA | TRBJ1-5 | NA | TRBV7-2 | TGTGCCAGCAGCTTAGGTGCAGGGGCTCAGCCCCAGCATTTT | CASSLGAGAQPQHF
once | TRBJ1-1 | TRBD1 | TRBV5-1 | TGCGCCAGCAGCCTTCGACAGGGGAGGGACACTGAAGCTTTCTTT | CASSLRQGRDTEAFF
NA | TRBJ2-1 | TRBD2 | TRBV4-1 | TGCGCCAGCAGCCAGACTAGCGGAACCTACAATGAGCAGTTCTTC | CASSQTSGTYNEQFF